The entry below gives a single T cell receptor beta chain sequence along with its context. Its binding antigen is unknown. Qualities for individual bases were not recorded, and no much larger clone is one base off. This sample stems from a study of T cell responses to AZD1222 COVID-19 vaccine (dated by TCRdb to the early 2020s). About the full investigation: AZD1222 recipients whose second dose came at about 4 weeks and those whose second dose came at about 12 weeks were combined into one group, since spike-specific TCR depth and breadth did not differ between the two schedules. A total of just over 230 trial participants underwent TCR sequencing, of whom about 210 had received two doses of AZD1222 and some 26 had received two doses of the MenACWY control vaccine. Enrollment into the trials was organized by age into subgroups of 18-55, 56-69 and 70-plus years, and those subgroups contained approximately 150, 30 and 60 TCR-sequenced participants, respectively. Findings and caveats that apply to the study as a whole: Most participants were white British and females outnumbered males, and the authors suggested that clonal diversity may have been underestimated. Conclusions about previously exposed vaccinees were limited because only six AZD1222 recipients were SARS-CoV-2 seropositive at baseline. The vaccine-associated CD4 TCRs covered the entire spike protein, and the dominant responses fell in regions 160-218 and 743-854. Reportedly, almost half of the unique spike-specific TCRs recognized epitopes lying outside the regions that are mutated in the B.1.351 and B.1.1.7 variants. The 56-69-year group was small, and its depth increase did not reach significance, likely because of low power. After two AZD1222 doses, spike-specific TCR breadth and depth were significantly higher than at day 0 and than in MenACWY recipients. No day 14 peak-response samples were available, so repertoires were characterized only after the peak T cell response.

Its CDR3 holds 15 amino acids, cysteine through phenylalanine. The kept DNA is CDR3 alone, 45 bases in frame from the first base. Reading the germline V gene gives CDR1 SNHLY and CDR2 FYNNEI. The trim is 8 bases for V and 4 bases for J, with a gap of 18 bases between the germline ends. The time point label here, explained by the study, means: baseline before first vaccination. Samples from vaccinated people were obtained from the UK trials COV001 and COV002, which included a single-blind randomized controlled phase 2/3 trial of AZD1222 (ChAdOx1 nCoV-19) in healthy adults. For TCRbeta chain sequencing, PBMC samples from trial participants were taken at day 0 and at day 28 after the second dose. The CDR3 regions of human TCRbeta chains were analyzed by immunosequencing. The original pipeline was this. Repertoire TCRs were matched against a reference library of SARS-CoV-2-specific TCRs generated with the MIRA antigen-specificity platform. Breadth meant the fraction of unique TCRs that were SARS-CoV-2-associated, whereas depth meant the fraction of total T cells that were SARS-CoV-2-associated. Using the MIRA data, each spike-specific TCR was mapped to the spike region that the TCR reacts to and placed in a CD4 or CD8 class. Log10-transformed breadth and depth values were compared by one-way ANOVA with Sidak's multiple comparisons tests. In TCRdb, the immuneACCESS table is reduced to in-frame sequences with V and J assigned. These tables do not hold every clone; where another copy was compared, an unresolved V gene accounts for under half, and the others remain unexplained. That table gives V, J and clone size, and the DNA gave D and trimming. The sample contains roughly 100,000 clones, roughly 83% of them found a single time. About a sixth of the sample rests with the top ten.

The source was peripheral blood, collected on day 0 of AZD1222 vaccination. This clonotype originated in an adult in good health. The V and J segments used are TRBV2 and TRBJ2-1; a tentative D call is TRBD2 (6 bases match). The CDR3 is CASWLGEEIYNEQFF. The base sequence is TGTGCCAGCTGGTTGGGGGAGGAAATTTACAATGAGCAGTTCTTC.